This is a list of T cell receptor beta chains from one sample in a study of blood T cell repertoires in COVID-19. Assay used: immunoSEQ multiplex PCR; TCRdb lists only in-frame clones, some missing. Among more than 150,000 clones listed, 94% were seen once. The specimen was peripheral blood. The receptors here all came from a man aged 30 to 39 with COVID-19, enrolled during active disease. The CDR3 runs from the conserved cysteine through the conserved F or W. D genes are given only for firm matches. A row's size may be missing; if present it is once, few, many or a size class.

v_call,d_call,j_call,clone_size,cdr3_aa,cdr3_nt
TRBV29-1,TRBD1,TRBJ1-5,few,CSVITGQGNQPQHF,TGCAGCGTTATAACAGGACAGGGGAATCAGCCCCAGCATTTT
TRBV7-2,-,TRBJ1-5,-,CASSLRLSNQPQHF,TGTGCCAGCAGCTTACGTCTTAGCAATCAGCCCCAGCATTTT
TRBV7-3,TRBD1,TRBJ2-7,-,CASSLWDRGEQYF,TGTGCCAGCAGCTTATGGGACAGGGGCGAGCAGTACTTC
TRBV12-5,TRBD1,TRBJ1-5,-,CASDGRQGRLGWPQHF,TGTGCTAGTGACGGACGACAGGGTCGGTTAGGATGGCCCCAGCATTTT
TRBV12-3/TRBV12-4,-,TRBJ1-2,-,CASSLDDSYGYTF,TGTGCCAGCAGTTTAGACGACAGCTATGGCTACACCTTC
TRBV11-2,-,TRBJ1-1,-,CASSSPGYTEAFF,TGTGCCAGCAGCTCCCCCGGGTACACTGAAGCTTTCTTT
TRBV13,TRBD1,TRBJ1-2,-,CASSTIGTALHNYGYTF,TGTGCCAGCAGCACGATTGGGACAGCACTGCACAACTATGGCTACACCTTC
TRBV7-2,-,TRBJ2-7,once,CASSLGAGEPYEQYF,TGTGCCAGCAGCTTAGGGGCAGGGGAACCCTACGAGCAGTACTTC
TRBV5-1,-,TRBJ2-3,-,CASSLEGRQGTDTQYF,TGCGCCAGCAGCTTGGAAGGCCGTCAGGGCACAGATACGCAGTATTTT
TRBV4-1,TRBD2,TRBJ2-1,-,CASRRGGATYNEQFF,TGCGCCAGCAGACGCGGGGGGGCAACCTACAATGAGCAGTTCTTC
TRBV5-1,TRBD1,TRBJ2-5,-,CASSLFTGARDQETQYF,TGCGCCAGCAGCTTGTTTACAGGGGCCCGGGACCAAGAGACCCAGTACTTC
TRBV29-1,-,TRBJ2-1,-,CSVEEAGALYNEQFF,TGCAGCGTTGAAGAGGCAGGGGCCCTCTACAATGAGCAGTTCTTC
TRBV18,-,TRBJ1-4,-,CASSPARQMNEKLFF,TGTGCCAGCTCACCGGCGCGACAGATGAATGAAAAACTGTTTTTT